This TCR beta chain was recorded in a study of OX40 agonist ivuxolimab in advanced cancers. Study details: Ivuxolimab doses were 0.01, 0.1, 0.3, 1.5, 3 or 10 mg/kg every 2 weeks. Study findings and constraints: On average, CD8+ T cells had more expanded clones than CD4+.

About this clone: The target antigen is unknown.

CDR1 SGHAT and CDR2 FQDESV come from the germline V gene (reference sequence). The junction had 7 bases not matched to a gene; V was cut back by 5 bases and J by 0 bases. The CDR3 spans 17 residues. Sequenced by immunoSEQ multiplex PCR; TCRdb stores in-frame clones only, minus some. The sample consists of 85,000 to 90,000 clones, around 83% of them appearing once. The sequencing here drew on CD4+ or CD8+ T cells sorted from blood, taken in a trial of the OX40 agonist ivuxolimab. The chain uses TRBV11-1 and TRBJ2-5, with 12 bases fitting TRBD1. The sequence came from an adult with an advanced solid tumor such as melanoma, head and neck, liver or kidney cancer. This CDR3 is CASSAGTGGPNQETQYF. The DNA of the CDR3 is TGTGCCAGCAGCGCCGGGACAGGGGGCCCAAACCAAGAGACCCAGTACTTC.